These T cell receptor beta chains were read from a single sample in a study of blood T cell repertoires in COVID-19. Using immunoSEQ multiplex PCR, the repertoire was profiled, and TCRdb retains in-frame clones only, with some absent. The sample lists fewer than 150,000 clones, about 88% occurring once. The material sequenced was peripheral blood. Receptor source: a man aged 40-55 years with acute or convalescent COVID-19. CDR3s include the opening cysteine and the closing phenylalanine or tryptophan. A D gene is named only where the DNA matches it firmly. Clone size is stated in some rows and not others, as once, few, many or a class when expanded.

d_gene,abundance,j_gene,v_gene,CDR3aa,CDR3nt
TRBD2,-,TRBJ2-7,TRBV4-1,CASSQGAGEREQYF,TGCGCCAGCAGCCAAGGAGCGGGGGAGCGGGAGCAGTACTTC
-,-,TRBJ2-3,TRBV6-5,CASIDPREDTQYF,TGTGCCAGCATCGACCCTCGGGAAGATACGCAGTATTTT
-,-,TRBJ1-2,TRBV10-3,CAISAGGNYGYTF,TGTGCCATCAGTGCGGGGGGGAACTATGGCTACACCTTC
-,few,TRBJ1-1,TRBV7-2,CASSLVPVNTEAFF,TGTGCCAGCAGCTTAGTTCCAGTGAACACTGAAGCTTTCTTT
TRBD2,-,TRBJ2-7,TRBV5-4,CASSRGGSLSYEQYF,TGTGCCAGCAGCCGGGGGGGCTCCCTCTCCTACGAGCAGTACTTC
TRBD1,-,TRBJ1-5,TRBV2,CASRGQVMDQPQHF,TGTGCCAGCAGAGGACAGGTCATGGATCAGCCCCAGCATTTT
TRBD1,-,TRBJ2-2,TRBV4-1,CASSQGTGDTGELFF,TGCGCCAGCAGCCAAGGGACAGGGGACACCGGGGAGCTGTTTTTT
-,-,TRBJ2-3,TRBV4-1,CASSQDLPGADTQYF,TGCGCCAGCAGCCAAGATCTGCCGGGAGCAGATACGCAGTATTTT
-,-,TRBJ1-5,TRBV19,CASSVIGENLNQPQHF,TGTGCCAGTAGCGTAATTGGGGAGAATTTGAATCAGCCCCAGCATTTT
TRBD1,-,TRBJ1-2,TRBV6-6,CASRQGANYGYTF,TGTGCCAGCCGACAGGGGGCCAACTATGGCTACACCTTC
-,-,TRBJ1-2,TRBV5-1,CASRRKGEVYGYTF,TGCGCCAGCAGACGAAAGGGAGAGGTCTATGGCTACACCTTC
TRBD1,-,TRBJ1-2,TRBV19,CASRITSDRDGYTF,TGTGCCAGTAGGATAACCAGTGACAGGGATGGCTACACCTTC
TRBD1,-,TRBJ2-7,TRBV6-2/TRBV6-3,CASSYSRGQGSYEQYF,TGTGCCAGCAGTTACTCGAGAGGACAGGGGTCCTACGAGCAGTACTTC
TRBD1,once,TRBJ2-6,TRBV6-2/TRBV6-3,CASSVPQTGGKSSGANVLTF,TGTGCCAGCAGCGTACCCCAGACAGGGGGTAAAAGCTCTGGGGCCAACGTCCTGACTTTC
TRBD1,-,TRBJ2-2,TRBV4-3,CASSPRQGTTGELFF,TGCGCCAGCAGCCCCCGACAGGGGACCACCGGGGAGCTGTTTTTT
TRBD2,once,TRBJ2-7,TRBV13,CASGGGSYEQYF,TGTGCCAGCGGCGGGGGCTCCTACGAGCAGTACTTC
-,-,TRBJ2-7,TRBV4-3,CASSQDVRDFGEQYF,TGCGCCAGCAGCCAAGATGTCAGGGACTTTGGCGAGCAGTACTTC
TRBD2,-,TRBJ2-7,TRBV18,CASSPYRLAGGLYEQYF,TGTGCCAGCTCACCCTACCGACTAGCGGGGGGCCTCTACGAGCAGTACTTC
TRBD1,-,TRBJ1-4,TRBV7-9,CASSFSGGAGTNEKLFF,TGTGCCAGCAGCTTCTCAGGGGGCGCTGGGACAAATGAAAAACTGTTTTTT
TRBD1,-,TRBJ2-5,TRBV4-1,CASSPQGTKAQYF,TGCGCCAGCAGCCCACAGGGGACCAAGGCCCAGTACTTC
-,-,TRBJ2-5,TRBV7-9,CASSWQGGEETQYF,TGTGCCAGCAGCTGGCAGGGGGGAGAGGAGACCCAGTACTTC
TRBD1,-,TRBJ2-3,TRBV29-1,CSVEFRDRGSFYTDTQYF,TGCAGCGTTGAATTCCGGGACAGGGGGTCCTTTTACACAGATACGCAGTATTTT
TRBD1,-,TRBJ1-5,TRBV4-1,CASSQEAGTGNQPQHF,TGCGCCAGCAGCCAAGAGGCCGGGACAGGCAATCAGCCCCAGCATTTT
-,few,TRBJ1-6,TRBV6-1,CASSEPHEVSPLHF,TGTGCCAGCAGTGAACCACACGAGGTTTCACCCCTCCACTTT
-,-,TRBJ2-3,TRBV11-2,CASSFSVGVPQRVDTQYF,TGTGCCAGCAGCTTCAGCGTTGGGGTTCCCCAGCGGGTGGATACGCAGTATTTT
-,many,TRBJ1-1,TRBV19,CASSMTGFTEAFF,TGTGCCAGTAGTATGACAGGATTCACTGAAGCTTTCTTT
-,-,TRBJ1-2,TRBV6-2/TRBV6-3,CASSYTGNYGYTF,TGTGCCAGCAGTTACACAGGAAACTATGGCTACACCTTC
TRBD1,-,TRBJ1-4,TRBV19,CASTPRQGLDEKLFF,TGTGCCAGTACTCCTCGACAGGGGTTGGATGAAAAACTGTTTTTT